This T cell receptor beta chain came from a study of blood T cell repertoires in COVID-19. In the study overall: Collection of acute and convalescent COVID-19 samples took place in the United States, Italy and Spain. From T cells, B-cell-depleted T cells, or PBMCs came the material, which was cDNA or gDNA.

The CDR3 is made up of 16 amino acids. V was cut by 5 bases and J by 2 bases, with 16 bases left in between. In germline, CDR1 is MNHEY, CDR2 SMNVEV (reference sequence). Ages ranged from about 18 to 90 years, with residence in around 24 US areas. Per the original methods: Reference gene primer amplification in the assay estimated nucleated cell counts. TCRdb's copy holds only in-frame clones and misses some; the assay was immunoSEQ multiplex PCR. V and J calls and clone size come straight from that table; D and trimming were deduced from the DNA. The table shows over 250,000 clones, with around 92% occurring only once. This clone was seen once.

The sample was PBMCs or T cells enriched from blood (not recorded which). This receptor was taken from a woman in her sixties or seventies who had recovered from COVID-19. The V gene is TRBV27, the J gene TRBJ1-5; D is perhaps TRBD1 (5 bases). The CDR3 region has the DNA TGTGCCAGCAGTCTCTACTCGATGACAGGCAATCAGCCCCAGCATTTT. Translation: CASSLYSMTGNQPQHF.